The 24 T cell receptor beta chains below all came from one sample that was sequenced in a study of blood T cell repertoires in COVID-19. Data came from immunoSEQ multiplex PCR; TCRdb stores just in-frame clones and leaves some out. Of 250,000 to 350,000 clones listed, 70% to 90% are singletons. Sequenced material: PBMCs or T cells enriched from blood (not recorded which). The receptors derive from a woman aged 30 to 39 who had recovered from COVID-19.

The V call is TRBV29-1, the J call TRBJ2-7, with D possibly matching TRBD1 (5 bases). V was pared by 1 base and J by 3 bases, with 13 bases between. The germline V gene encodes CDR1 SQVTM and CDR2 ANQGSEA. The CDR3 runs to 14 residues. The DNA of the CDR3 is TGCAGCGTTGAAGGGTCAGGGCGATTCTACGAGCAGTACTTC. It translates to CSVEGSGRFYEQYF.

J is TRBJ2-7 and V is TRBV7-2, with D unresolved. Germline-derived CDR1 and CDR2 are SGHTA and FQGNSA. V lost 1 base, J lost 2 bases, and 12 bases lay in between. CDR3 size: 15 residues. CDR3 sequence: CASSLDEALTYEQYF. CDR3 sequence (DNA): TGTGCCAGCAGCTTAGATGAGGCTTTGACCTACGAGCAGTACTTC.

CDR3 coding DNA: TGTGCCAGCAGCGCCCCTAGCTCCCTGGCAGATACGCAGTATTTT. Translation gives CASSAPSSLADTQYF. The chain has TRBV9 and TRBJ2-3, with a possible D match to TRBD2 (5 bases). V was clipped by 3 bases and J by 4 bases, with 15 bases between them. CDR3 length: 15 amino acids. From germline, CDR1 is SGDLS and CDR2 YYNGEE.

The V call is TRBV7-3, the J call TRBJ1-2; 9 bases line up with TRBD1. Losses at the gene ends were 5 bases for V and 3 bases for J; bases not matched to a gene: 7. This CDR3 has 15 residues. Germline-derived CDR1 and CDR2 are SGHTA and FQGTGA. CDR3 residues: CASSTRTGEDYGYTF. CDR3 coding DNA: TGTGCCAGCAGCACCCGGACAGGGGAGGACTATGGCTACACCTTC.

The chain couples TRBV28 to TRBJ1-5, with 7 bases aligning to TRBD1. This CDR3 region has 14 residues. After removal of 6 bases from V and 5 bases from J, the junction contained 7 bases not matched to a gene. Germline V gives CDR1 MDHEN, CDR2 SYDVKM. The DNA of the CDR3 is TGTGCCAGCAGGGCTACAGGGGCCGATCAGCCCCAGCATTTT. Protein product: CASRATGADQPQHF. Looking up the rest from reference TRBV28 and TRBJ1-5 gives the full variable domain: DVKVTQSSRYLVKRTGEKVFLECVQDMDHENMFWYRQDPGLGLRLIYFSYDVKMKEKGDIPEGYSVSREKKERFSLILESASTNQTSMYLCASRATGADQPQHFGDGTRLSIL.

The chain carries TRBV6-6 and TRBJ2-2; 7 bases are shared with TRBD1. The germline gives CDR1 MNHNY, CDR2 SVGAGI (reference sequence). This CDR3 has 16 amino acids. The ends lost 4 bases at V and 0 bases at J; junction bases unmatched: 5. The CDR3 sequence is CASSSPGQTNTGELFF. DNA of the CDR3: TGTGCCAGCAGTTCCCCGGGACAGACGAACACCGGGGAGCTGTTTTTT.

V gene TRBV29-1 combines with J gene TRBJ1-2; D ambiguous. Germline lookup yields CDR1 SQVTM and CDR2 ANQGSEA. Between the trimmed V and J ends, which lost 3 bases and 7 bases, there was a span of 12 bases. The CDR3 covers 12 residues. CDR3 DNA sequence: TGCAGCGTTGATAGGGAGACGGGTGGCTACACCTTC. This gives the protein CSVDRETGGYTF.

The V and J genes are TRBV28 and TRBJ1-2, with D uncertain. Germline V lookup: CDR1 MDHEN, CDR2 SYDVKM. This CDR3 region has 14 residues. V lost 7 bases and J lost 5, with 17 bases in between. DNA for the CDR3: TGTGCCAGCACCTCGGGCACTAGCCTATATGGCTACACCTTC. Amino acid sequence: CASTSGTSLYGYTF.

CDR3 residues: CASSLGRTNEKLFF. Here the CDR3 DNA reads TGTGCCAGCAGTTTAGGGAGAACTAATGAAAAACTGTTTTTT. This rearrangement joins TRBV28 to TRBJ1-4; D gene uncertain. The CDR3 spans 14 residues. Germline V CDR1 and CDR2: MDHEN, SYDVKM. V lost 2 bases to trimming and J lost 1 base, with 5 bases between them.

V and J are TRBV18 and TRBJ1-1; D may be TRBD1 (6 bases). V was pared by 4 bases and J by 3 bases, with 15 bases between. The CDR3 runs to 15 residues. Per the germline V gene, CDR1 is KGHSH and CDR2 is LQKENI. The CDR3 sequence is CASSLRGKRDTEAFF. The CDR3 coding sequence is TGTGCCAGCTCACTCAGGGGTAAGAGGGACACTGAAGCTTTCTTT.

This chain's CDR3 is CASSLGQGNYNEQFF. DNA for the CDR3: TGTGCCAGCAGCTTAGGTCAGGGTAACTACAATGAGCAGTTCTTC. This chain uses TRBV11-2 with TRBJ2-1; possible D gene TRBD1, 5 bases. In germline, CDR1 is SGHAT, CDR2 FQNNGV. With 1 base removed from V and 3 bases from J, the gap between germline ends came to 10 bases. The CDR3 has 15 amino acids.

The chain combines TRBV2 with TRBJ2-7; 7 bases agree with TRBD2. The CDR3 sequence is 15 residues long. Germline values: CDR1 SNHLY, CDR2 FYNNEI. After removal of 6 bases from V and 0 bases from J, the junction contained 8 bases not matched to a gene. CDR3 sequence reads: CASRVAPGGSYEQYF. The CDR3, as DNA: TGTGCCAGCAGGGTAGCCCCGGGGGGCTCCTACGAGCAGTACTTC.

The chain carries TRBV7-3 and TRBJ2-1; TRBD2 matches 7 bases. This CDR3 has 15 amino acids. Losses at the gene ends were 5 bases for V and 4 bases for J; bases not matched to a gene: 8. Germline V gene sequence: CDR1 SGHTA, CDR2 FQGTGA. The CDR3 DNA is TGTGCCAGCAGCCCCATGGGGGGGGAATACAATGAGCAGTTCTTC. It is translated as CASSPMGGEYNEQFF.

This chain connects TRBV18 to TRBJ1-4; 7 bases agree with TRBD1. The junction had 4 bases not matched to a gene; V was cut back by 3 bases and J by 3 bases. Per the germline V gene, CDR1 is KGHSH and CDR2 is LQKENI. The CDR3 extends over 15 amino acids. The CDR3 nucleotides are TGTGCCAGCTCACCGACACAGGGGCCTAATGAAAAACTGTTTTTT. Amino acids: CASSPTQGPNEKLFF.

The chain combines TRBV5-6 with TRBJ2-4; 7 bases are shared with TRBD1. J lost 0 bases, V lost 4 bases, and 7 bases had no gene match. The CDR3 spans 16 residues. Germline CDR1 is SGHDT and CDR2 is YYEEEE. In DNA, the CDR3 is TGTGCCAGCAGCATTGGGACAGACACAGCCAAAAACATTCAGTACTTC. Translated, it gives CASSIGTDTAKNIQYF.

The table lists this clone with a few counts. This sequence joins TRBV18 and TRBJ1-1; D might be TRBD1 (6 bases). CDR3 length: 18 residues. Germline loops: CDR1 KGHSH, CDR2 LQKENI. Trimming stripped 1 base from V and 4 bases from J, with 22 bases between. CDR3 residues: CASSPRRTGQGRGTEAFF. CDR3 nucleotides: TGTGCCAGCTCACCACGGCGAACGGGGCAGGGGAGGGGCACTGAAGCTTTCTTT. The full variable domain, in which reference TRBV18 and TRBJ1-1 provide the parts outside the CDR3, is NAGVMQNPRHLVRRRGQEARLRCSPMKGHSHVYWYRQLPEEGLKFMVYLQKENIIDESGMPKERFSAEFPKEGPSILRIQQVVRGDSAAYFCASSPRRTGQGRGTEAFFGQGTRLTVV.

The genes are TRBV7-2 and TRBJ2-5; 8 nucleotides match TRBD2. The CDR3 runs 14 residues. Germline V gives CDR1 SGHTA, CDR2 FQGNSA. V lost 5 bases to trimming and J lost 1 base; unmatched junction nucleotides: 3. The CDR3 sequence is CASSGGTSQETQYF. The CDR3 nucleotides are TGTGCCAGCAGCGGCGGGACTAGCCAAGAGACCCAGTACTTC.

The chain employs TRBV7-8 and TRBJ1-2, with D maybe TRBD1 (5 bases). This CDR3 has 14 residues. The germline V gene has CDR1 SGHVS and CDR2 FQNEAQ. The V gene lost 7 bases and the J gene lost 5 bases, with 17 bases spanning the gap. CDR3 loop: CASTHWGGDYGYTF. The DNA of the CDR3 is TGTGCCAGCACCCATTGGGGGGGGGATTATGGCTACACCTTC.

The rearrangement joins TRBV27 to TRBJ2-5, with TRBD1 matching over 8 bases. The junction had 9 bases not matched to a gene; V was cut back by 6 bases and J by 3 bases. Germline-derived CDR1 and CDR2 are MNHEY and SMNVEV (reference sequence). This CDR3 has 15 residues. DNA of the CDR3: TGTGCCAGCAGGGTTATTGGACAGGGAGAAGAGACCCAGTACTTC. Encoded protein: CASRVIGQGEETQYF.

In nucleotides, the CDR3 is TGCGCCAGCAGCCCCCCCTTACTCGGGGGCACTGAAGCTTTCTTT. Amino acids: CASSPPLLGGTEAFF. The genes are TRBV4-1 and TRBJ1-1; TRBD1 might be the D (5 bases). CDR3 size: 15 residues. The germline V gene encodes CDR1 MGHRA and CDR2 YSYEKL. V shed 4 bases and J shed 4 bases, with 16 bases lying between them.

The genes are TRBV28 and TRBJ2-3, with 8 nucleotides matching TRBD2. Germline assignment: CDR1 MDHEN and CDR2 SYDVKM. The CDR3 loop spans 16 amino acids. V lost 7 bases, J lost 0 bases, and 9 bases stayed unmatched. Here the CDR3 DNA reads TGTGCCAGCATAGGGGCGGGGGGCACTAGCACAGATACGCAGTATTTT. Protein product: CASIGAGGTSTDTQYF.

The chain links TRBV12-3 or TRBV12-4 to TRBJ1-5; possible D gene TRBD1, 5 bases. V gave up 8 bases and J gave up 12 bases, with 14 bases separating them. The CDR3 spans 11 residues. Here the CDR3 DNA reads TGTGCCAGCGGAACGTGGCAGGGCCAGCATTTT. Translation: CASGTWQGQHF.

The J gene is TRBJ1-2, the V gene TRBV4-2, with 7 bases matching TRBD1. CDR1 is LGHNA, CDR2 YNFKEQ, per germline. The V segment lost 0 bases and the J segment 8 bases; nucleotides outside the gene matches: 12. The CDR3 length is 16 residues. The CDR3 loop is CASSQEAWEGGWGYTF. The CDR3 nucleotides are TGTGCCAGCAGCCAAGAAGCGTGGGAAGGGGGCTGGGGCTACACCTTC.

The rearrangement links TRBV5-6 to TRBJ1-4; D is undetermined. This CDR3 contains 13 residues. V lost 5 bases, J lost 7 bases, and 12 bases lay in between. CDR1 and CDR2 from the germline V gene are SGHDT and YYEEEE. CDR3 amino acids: CASSTWAGEKLFF. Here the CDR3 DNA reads TGTGCCAGCAGTACCTGGGCGGGTGAAAAACTGTTTTTT. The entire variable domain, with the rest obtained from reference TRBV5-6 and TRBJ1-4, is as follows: DAGVTQSPTHLIKTRGQQVTLRCSPKSGHDTVSWYQQALGQGPQFIFQYYEEEERQRGNFPDRFSGHQFPNYSSELNVNALLLGDSALYLCASSTWAGEKLFFGSGTQLSVL.